The rows below give T cell receptor beta chains drawn from one sample of a study of T cell clonotyping in hematopoietic cell transplantation. The assay was immunoSEQ multiplex PCR, and TCRdb's table has in-frame clones only and misses some. The sample carries some 6,300 clones, roughly 35% recorded once. The specimen was peripheral blood mononuclear cells, collected 30 days after allogeneic stem cell transplant. Every receptor here comes from a female patient in her 60s who had an allogeneic stem cell transplant, so the T cells may come from the graft donor. Some clones in this sample may be carry-over from other donors' samples. Both conserved end residues are part of each CDR3. Each record gives: D gene, clone size, J gene, V gene, CDR3 DNA, CDR3 protein. The D gene is left open where the match is weak. Part of the rows lack a size; the others show once, few, many or a class for expanded clones.

>TRBD1|few|TRBJ1-2|TRBV7-9
TGTGCCAGCAGCCTTAGCCAGGGGGCTAACTATGGCTACACCTTC
CASSLSQGANYGYTF
>NA|NA|TRBJ2-7|TRBV28
TGTGCCAGCAACCCCCGCCCGGACGAGCAGTACTTC
CASNPRPDEQYF
>NA|NA|TRBJ2-5|TRBV7-7
TGTGCCAGCAGCTTACAGGGGTTTGAGACCCAGTACTTC
CASSLQGFETQYF
>TRBD1|NA|TRBJ2-7|TRBV5-8
TGTGCCAGCAGTACCGGGACAGGGGCCCACGAGCAGTACTTC
CASSTGTGAHEQYF
>NA|NA|TRBJ1-4|TRBV25-1
TGTGCCAGCAGTTCAGGAACCACTAATGAAAAACTGTTTTTT
CASSSGTTNEKLFF
>TRBD1|NA|TRBJ1-2|TRBV29-1
TGCAGCGTTGGGTCCGTCGAACAGGGGTATGGCTACACCTTC
CSVGSVEQGYGYTF
>NA|few|TRBJ1-2|TRBV4-2
TGTGCCAGCAGCCAGGTCGTTCTGGGGGCATGGGGCTACACCTTC
CASSQVVLGAWGYTF
>TRBD1|NA|TRBJ2-1|TRBV6-5
TGTGCCAGCAGTTACGCCGACAGGGTACATGAGCAGTTCTTC
CASSYADRVHEQFF
>NA|NA|TRBJ2-7|TRBV4-1
TGCGCCAGCAGCCCCGTCACATACTACGAGCAGTACTTC
CASSPVTYYEQYF
>NA|NA|TRBJ1-1|TRBV30
TGTGCCTGGGACCGAGGTTTGAACACTGAAGCTTTCTTT
CAWDRGLNTEAFF
>NA|NA|TRBJ2-5|TRBV7-6
TGTGCCAGCAGCTCACTGCAGGGGTACCAAGAGACCCAGTACTTC
CASSSLQGYQETQYF
>NA|NA|TRBJ1-1|TRBV19
TGTGCCAGTAGTATTTCCAGGAACACTGAAGCTTTCTTT
CASSISRNTEAFF
>NA|NA|TRBJ1-6|TRBV30
TGTGCCTGGAGTGTACAAGTTCCGACAGTCCTCAATTCACCTCTCCACTTT
CAWSVQVPTVLNSPLHF
>NA|NA|TRBJ1-5|TRBV9
TGTGCCAGCAGCCCCCGGGGGTATAGCAATCAGCCCCAGCATTTT
CASSPRGYSNQPQHF
>NA|medium-sized|TRBJ2-7|TRBV28
TGTGCCAGCAGTTTGCACCCCACCTCCTACGAGCAGTACTTC
CASSLHPTSYEQYF
>NA|few|TRBJ1-2|TRBV25-1
TGTGCCAGCAGTGGCGGGAGCGGCTATGGCTACACCTTC
CASSGGSGYGYTF